These 31 T cell receptor beta chains share one sample of origin, sequenced in a study of T cell repertoires in cytomegalovirus infection. MiXCR, run by TCRdb on the reads, gives a single entry per CDR3 protein. Of some 700,000 distinct CDR3 sequences in the sample, roughly 35% were seen once. Sequencing used PBMCs. All receptors come from a human donor in good health (CMV status not recorded). Some clones in this sample may be carry-over from other donors' samples.

In regard to this clonotype: It may be a read error: a sequence one base away is much more abundant. The CDR3 ends on some other residue instead of the conserved phenylalanine or tryptophan, so this is likely a read error. V gene TRBV7-2 combines with J gene TRBJ2-7, with 13 nucleotides matching TRBD2. This CDR3 comprises 17 residues. Germline assignment: CDR1 SGHTA and CDR2 FQGNSA. Trimming cost V 4 bases and J 9 bases; bases outside gene matches: 15. The CDR3 coding sequence is TGTGCCAGCAGCTCTACCCCCGGTGGACTAGCGGGAGCCGTGCAGTACTCC. Encoded protein: CASSSTPGGLAGAVQYS.

The chain joins TRBV5-1 to TRBJ2-1, with D possibly TRBD2 on 7 matching bases. Trimming cost V 8 bases and J 6 bases, with 18 bases left between them. Per germline, CDR1 SGHRS and CDR2 YFSETQ. The CDR3 has 14 residues. In DNA, the CDR3 is TGCGCCAGTTACGAGGGGGGGGCTGTCAATGAGCAGTTCTTC. Its protein product is CASYEGGAVNEQFF.

Only a few counts were recorded for this clonotype. The chain couples TRBV4-1 to TRBJ2-2; D remains unclear. The V end was cut by 0 bases, the J end by 0 bases, with 11 bases between. This CDR3 comprises 17 residues. Germline assignment: CDR1 MGHRA and CDR2 YSYEKL. The CDR3 coding sequence is TGCGCCAGCAGCCAAGATCCGGCCGGCGCGAACACCGGGGAGCTGTTTTTT. Protein product: CASSQDPAGANTGELFF.

The chain has TRBV28 and TRBJ2-7; D is undetermined. Germline lookup yields CDR1 MDHEN and CDR2 SYDVKM. The CDR3 has 15 amino acids. The V and J ends lost 4 bases and 1 base respectively, with 14 bases between them. In DNA form, the CDR3 reads TGTGCCAGCAGTTCCCCGGGTGACTTATCCTACGAGCAGTACTTC. Translating it yields CASSSPGDLSYEQYF.

This chain uses TRBV29-1 with TRBJ1-6; D call uncertain. Germline V CDR1 and CDR2: SQVTM, ANQGSEA. The V end lost 7 bases, the J end lost 5 bases, and 12 bases lay between the germline ends. The CDR3 length is 13 residues. The CDR3 sequence: CSAQTADNSPLHF. CDR3 bases: TGCAGCGCACAAACCGCCGATAATTCACCCCTCCACTTT.

The rearrangement links TRBV5-1 to TRBJ1-1; D perhaps matches TRBD1 (6 bases). Germline CDR1 SGHRS, CDR2 YFSETQ. The V end was cut by 4 bases, the J end by 1 base, with 17 bases between. CDR3 length: 16 amino acids. CDR3 nucleotide sequence: TGCGCCAGCAGCCCCGGACAGCAGGGTGCGAACACTGAAGCTTTCTTT. Protein product: CASSPGQQGANTEAFF.

This clonotype was observed many times. The V call is TRBV28, the J call TRBJ2-1, with 7 bases aligning to TRBD2. The CDR3 is 14 amino acids. J lost 5 bases, V lost 10 bases, and 11 bases had no gene match. CDR1 is MDHEN and CDR2 is SYDVKM in the germline V gene. In DNA, the CDR3 is TGTGCCACCTTAATGGGGGGGTTGGACAATGAGCAGTTCTTC. It encodes CATLMGGLDNEQFF.

The rearrangement links TRBV11-3 to TRBJ2-1; 9 bases line up with TRBD2. With 3 bases clipped from V and 8 bases from J, the junction kept 8 bases outside the gene matches. Germline V gene lookup returns CDR1 SGHNT and CDR2 YENEEA. The CDR3 is made up of 15 amino acids. CDR3: CASSFQAGGPDEQFF. Here the CDR3 DNA reads TGTGCCAGCAGCTTCCAGGCGGGGGGGCCGGATGAGCAGTTCTTC.

This clonotype was seen a few times. The chain is built from TRBV10-2 and TRBJ1-2; D not resolved. CDR1 and CDR2 from the germline V gene are WSHSY and SAAADI. Trimming shortened V by 6 bases and J by 4 bases, and 18 bases separated the two germline ends. CDR3 length: 15 residues. The CDR3 nucleotides read TGCGCCAGCAGATCCCACGAGGGAAGGGTCTATGGCTACACCTTC. Protein: CASRSHEGRVYGYTF.

The chain combines TRBV9 with TRBJ2-7; 9 nucleotides line up with TRBD1. CDR3 length: 13 amino acids. After removal of 7 bases from V and 2 bases from J, the junction contained 4 bases not matched to a gene. Germline loops: CDR1 SGDLS, CDR2 YYNGEE. CDR3: CASQGQGTYEQYF. The CDR3 DNA reads TGTGCCAGCCAAGGACAGGGGACCTACGAGCAGTACTTC.

This sequence joins TRBV12-3 or TRBV12-4 and TRBJ2-5; D may correspond to TRBD1 or TRBD2 (5 bases each). The CDR3 contains 15 residues. V lost 6 bases and J 4 bases, leaving 18 bases between the germline ends. Here the CDR3 DNA reads TGTGCCAGCAGCGGACTCCTCAGTGGGGGAGAGACCCAGTACTTC. It encodes CASSGLLSGGETQYF.

The rearrangement uses TRBV28 and TRBJ2-3, with D perhaps TRBD1 (5 bases). Germline CDR1 is MDHEN and CDR2 is SYDVKM. The CDR3 runs to 13 residues. Trimming pared 3 bases from V and 6 bases from J, leaving 10 bases between. The CDR3 is CASSLPGRDTQYF. DNA of the CDR3: TGTGCCAGCAGTTTGCCAGGGCGGGATACGCAGTATTTT.

The rearrangement links TRBV6-8 to TRBJ2-3; D is possibly TRBD1 (8 bases). CDR3 length equals 16 residues. The V end was cut by 6 bases, the J end by 5 bases, with 21 bases between. The germline V gene encodes CDR1 MNHGY and CDR2 SAAAGT. The CDR3 is CASSLKPGGGGDTQYF. CDR3 bases: TGTGCCAGCAGCCTGAAGCCAGGGGGCGGGGGAGATACGCAGTATTTT.

The chain uses TRBV4-3 and TRBJ1-2, with 7 bases aligning to TRBD1. With V trimmed by 0 bases and J by 5 bases, 6 bases remained unmatched. CDR1 LGHNA and CDR2 YSLEER come from the germline V gene. This CDR3 is 15 amino acids long. The chain's CDR3 is CASSQDTGDNYGYTF. Written as DNA, the CDR3 is TGCGCCAGCAGCCAAGATACAGGGGATAATTATGGCTACACCTTC.

The V and J genes are TRBV27 and TRBJ1-4; the D gene is possibly TRBD1 (5 bases). Trimming took 3 bases from V and 1 from J, leaving 12 bases between them. CDR1 MNHEY and CDR2 SMNVEV come from the germline V gene (reference sequence). This CDR3 spans 16 amino acids. This chain's CDR3 is CASSLGPFETNEKLFF. CDR3 nucleotides: TGTGCCAGCAGTTTGGGGCCTTTTGAAACTAATGAAAAACTGTTTTTT. Full variable domain (outside the CDR3, taken from reference TRBV27 and TRBJ1-4): EAQVTQNPRYLITVTGKKLTVTCSQNMNHEYMSWYRQDPGLGLRQIYYSMNVEVTDKGDVPEGYKVSRKEKRNFPLILESPSPNQTSLYFCASSLGPFETNEKLFFGSGTQLSVL.

This clonotype was seen a few times. V usage is TRBV19 and J usage is TRBJ2-7; D is perhaps TRBD2 (5 bases). This CDR3 is built from 14 residues. Trimming left V 5 bases short and J 2 bases short, with 13 bases between. The germline CDR1 and CDR2 sequences are LNHDA and SQIVND (reference sequence). The CDR3 nucleotides are TGTGCCAGTAGTCCTACTGGGAGAACCTACGAGCAGTACTTC. Translated: CASSPTGRTYEQYF.

This chain uses TRBV6-1 with TRBJ1-6, with TRBD1 matching over 7 bases. The V gene's germline CDR1 is MNHNS and CDR2 SASEGT. Losses at the gene ends were 8 bases for V and 6 bases for J; bases not matched to a gene: 10. CDR3 length equals 15 residues. The CDR3 DNA follows: TGTGCCAGCGCCGAAGTCAGGGGGGGTAATTCACCCCTCCACTTT. Its translation is CASAEVRGGNSPLHF.

This chain connects TRBV7-9 to TRBJ2-1; tentatively, D is TRBD1 or TRBD2 (5 bases each). Germline-derived CDR1 and CDR2 are SEHNR and FQNEAQ (reference sequence). The CDR3 covers 15 residues. V lost 2 bases, J lost 0 bases, and 8 bases lay in between. The CDR3 bases are TGTGCCAGCAGCTTATTTGGGGGCTCCTACAATGAGCAGTTCTTC. As protein: CASSLFGGSYNEQFF.

The chain joins TRBV6-8 to TRBJ2-7; perhaps TRBD2 as D (6 bases). V lost 3 bases and J lost 5, with 17 bases in between. Per the germline V gene, CDR1 is MNHGY and CDR2 is SAAAGT. The CDR3 consists of 15 residues. This CDR3 reads CASSYIGARGDEQYF. Here the CDR3 DNA reads TGTGCCAGCAGTTATATTGGGGCGCGGGGCGACGAGCAGTACTTC.

The chain employs TRBV12-3 or TRBV12-4 and TRBJ1-1; D might be TRBD1 (6 bases). V was pared by 6 bases and J by 0 bases, with 14 bases between. This CDR3 contains 15 residues. The CDR3 nucleotides read TGTGCCAGCAGATTCAAAGGGGGAATGAACACTGAAGCTTTCTTT. Protein sequence: CASRFKGGMNTEAFF.

V gene TRBV3-1 combines with J gene TRBJ1-1; D might be TRBD1 (5 bases). The germline V gene has CDR1 LGHDT and CDR2 YNNKEL (reference sequence). This CDR3 has 15 residues. The V and J ends lost 1 base and 4 bases respectively, with 13 bases between them. This chain's CDR3 is CASSQATGLGTEAFF. Here the CDR3 DNA reads TGTGCCAGCAGCCAAGCTACGGGACTAGGCACTGAAGCTTTCTTT.

To note about this clonotype: Possible read error: a much larger clone is one base away. This chain connects TRBV7-2 to TRBJ2-5, with no clear D. In germline, CDR1 is SGHTA, CDR2 FQGNSA. The CDR3 length is 14 residues. Trimming removed 5 bases at V and 5 bases at J, with 15 bases between. The CDR3 protein is CASSAKTGVETQYF. The CDR3 DNA follows: TGTGCCAGCAGCGCCAAGACTGGTGTGGAGACCCAGTACTTC.

This clonotype came up many times. This chain joins TRBV7-2 and TRBJ2-3; 8 bases are a match to TRBD1. The CDR3 loop spans 16 amino acids. Germline-derived CDR1 and CDR2 are SGHTA and FQGNSA. J lost 6 bases, V lost 5 bases, and 13 bases had no gene match. CDR3 sequence (DNA): TGTGCCAGCAGCCACCCGCAGGGGGCCTTTGAGGATACGCAGTATTTT. Residues: CASSHPQGAFEDTQYF.

In this sample, this clonotype turned up a few times. In DNA, the CDR3 is TGTGCCAGCAGTGAAGGTATCCGATATGGCTACACCTTC. It encodes CASSEGIRYGYTF. V is TRBV25-1 and J is TRBJ1-2, with D unresolved. Germline V gene sequence: CDR1 MGHDK, CDR2 SYGVNS. V lost 2 bases, J lost 5 bases, and 9 bases lay in between. This CDR3 spans 13 amino acids.

To note about this clonotype: No conserved phenylalanine or tryptophan ends this CDR3, so it is likely a read error. The CDR3 loop reads CASSWGVTETQYL. Here the CDR3 DNA reads TGTGCCAGCAGCTGGGGGGTTACAGAGACCCAGTACTTA. The rearrangement uses TRBV5-6 and TRBJ2-5; D is possibly TRBD2 (6 bases). V shed 3 bases and J shed 4 bases, with 10 bases lying between them. This CDR3 is 13 amino acids long. In germline, CDR1 is SGHDT, CDR2 YYEEEE.

V usage is TRBV28 and J usage is TRBJ2-1, with TRBD2 matching over 11 bases. Per the germline V gene, CDR1 is MDHEN and CDR2 is SYDVKM. V shed 1 base and J 7 bases; nucleotides not matched to a gene: 6. The CDR3 is 16 amino acids. As DNA, the CDR3 is TGTGCCAGCAGTTTATTAACTAGCGGGAGCCAAAATGAGCAGTTCTTC. This sequence encodes CASSLLTSGSQNEQFF.

The table lists this clonotype with a few counts. The chain is built from TRBV5-6 and TRBJ2-4; D is possibly TRBD1 (6 bases). CDR3 length: 18 amino acids. The V gene's germline CDR1 is SGHDT and CDR2 YYEEEE. Trimming left V 4 bases short and J 1 base short, with 21 bases between. The CDR3 is CASSGGWGQELAKNIQYF. The CDR3, as DNA: TGTGCCAGCAGCGGCGGGTGGGGGCAGGAGTTGGCCAAAAACATTCAGTACTTC.

The table lists this clonotype with a few counts. The gene calls are TRBV12-3 or TRBV12-4 and TRBJ1-4; weak D call: TRBD1 (6 bases). The CDR3 runs 14 residues. Trimming took 5 bases from V and 7 from J, leaving 14 bases between them. CDR3 loop: CASSPTGRGEKLFF. In DNA, the CDR3 is TGTGCCAGCAGTCCCACAGGGAGAGGTGAAAAACTGTTTTTT.

The count of this clonotype is one. This chain links TRBV12-3 or TRBV12-4 with TRBJ1-2; D ambiguous. V was pared by 5 bases and J by 2 bases, with 12 bases between. There are 14 residues in the CDR3. This CDR3 reads CASSLSGENYGYTF. The CDR3 bases are TGTGCCAGCAGTCTTTCAGGCGAAAACTATGGCTACACCTTC.

In its sample, this clonotype was seen once. The chain couples TRBV12-3 or TRBV12-4 to TRBJ2-7; either TRBD1 or TRBD2 may supply D (6 bases each). V was pared by 4 bases and J by 2 bases, with 21 bases between. This CDR3 has 17 amino acids. CDR3 in amino acids: CASSSGDGGTNPYEQYF. In nucleotides, the CDR3 is TGTGCCAGCAGTTCAGGGGACGGCGGGACGAATCCCTACGAGCAGTACTTC.

CDR3 in DNA: TGCGCCAGCAGCCACCAATCGGATCAGCCCCAGCATTTT. Its protein is CASSHQSDQPQHF. The V and J genes are TRBV4-1 and TRBJ1-5; D ambiguous. V lost 3 bases, J lost 5 bases, and 8 bases lay in between. CDR1 and CDR2 (germline): MGHRA, YSYEKL. This CDR3 contains 13 residues.